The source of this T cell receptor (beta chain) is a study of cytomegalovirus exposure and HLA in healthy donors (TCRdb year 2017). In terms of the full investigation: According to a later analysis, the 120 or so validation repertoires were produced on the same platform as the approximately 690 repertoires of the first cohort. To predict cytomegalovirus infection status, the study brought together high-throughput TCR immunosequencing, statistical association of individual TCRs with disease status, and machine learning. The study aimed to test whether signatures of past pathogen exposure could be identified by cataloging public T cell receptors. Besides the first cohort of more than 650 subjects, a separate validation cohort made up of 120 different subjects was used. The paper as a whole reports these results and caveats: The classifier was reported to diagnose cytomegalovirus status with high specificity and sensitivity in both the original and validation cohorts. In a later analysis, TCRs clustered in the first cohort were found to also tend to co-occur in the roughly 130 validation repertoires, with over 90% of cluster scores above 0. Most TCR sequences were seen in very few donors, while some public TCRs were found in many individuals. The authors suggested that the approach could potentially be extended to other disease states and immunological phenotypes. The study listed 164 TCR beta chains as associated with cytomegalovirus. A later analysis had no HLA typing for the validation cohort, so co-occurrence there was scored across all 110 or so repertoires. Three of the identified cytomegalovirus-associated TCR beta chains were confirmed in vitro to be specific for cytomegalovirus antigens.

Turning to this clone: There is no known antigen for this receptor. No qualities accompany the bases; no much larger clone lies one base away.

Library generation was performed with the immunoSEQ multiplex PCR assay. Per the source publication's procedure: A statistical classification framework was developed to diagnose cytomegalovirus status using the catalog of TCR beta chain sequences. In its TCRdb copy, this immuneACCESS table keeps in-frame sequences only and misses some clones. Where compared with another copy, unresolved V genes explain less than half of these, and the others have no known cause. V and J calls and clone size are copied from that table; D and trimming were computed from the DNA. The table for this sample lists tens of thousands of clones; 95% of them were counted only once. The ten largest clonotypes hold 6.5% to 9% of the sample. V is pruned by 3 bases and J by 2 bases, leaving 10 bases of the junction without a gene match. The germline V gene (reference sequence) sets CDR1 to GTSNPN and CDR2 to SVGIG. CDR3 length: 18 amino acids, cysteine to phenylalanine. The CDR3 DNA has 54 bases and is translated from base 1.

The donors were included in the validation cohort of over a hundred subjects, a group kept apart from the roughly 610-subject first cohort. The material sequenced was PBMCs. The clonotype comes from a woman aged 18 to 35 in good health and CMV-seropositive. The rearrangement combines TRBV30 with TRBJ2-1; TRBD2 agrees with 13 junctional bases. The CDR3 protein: CAWSGRTSGGPTYNEQFF. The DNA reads TGTGCCTGGAGCGGACGGACTAGCGGGGGCCCCACCTACAATGAGCAGTTCTTC. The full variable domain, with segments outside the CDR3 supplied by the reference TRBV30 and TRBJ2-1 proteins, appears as SQTIHQWPATLVQPVGSPLSLECTVEGTSNPNLYWYRQAAGRGLQLLFYSVGIGQISSEVPQNLSASRPQDRQFILSSKKLLLSDSGFYLCAWSGRTSGGPTYNEQFFGPGTRLTVL.